This TCR beta chain was documented in a study of blood T cell repertoires in COVID-19. Turning to the study itself: The samples span acute and convalescent COVID-19 from the United States, Italy and Spain. PBMCs, B-cell-depleted T cells, or T cells were the source of the cDNA or gDNA that made up the material.

As processed by the authors: Reference gene primer amplification yielded estimated nucleated cell counts. Profiled with immunoSEQ multiplex PCR; TCRdb holds only in-frame clones, not every one. That table furnishes V, J and clone size, whereas the DNA furnished D and trimming. The sample includes around 66,000 clones, around 87% of them seen just once. The germline V gene has CDR1 LNHDA and CDR2 SQIVND (reference sequence). V lost 3 bases and J lost 7; bases outside the gene matches: 6. CDR3 length: 14 amino acids. The receptor was isolated from a man aged 55 to 70 with acute or convalescent COVID-19. The gene calls are TRBV19 and TRBJ1-2; 9 bases match TRBD1. The sample comprised peripheral blood. The CDR3: CASSIWEQGAGYTF. In DNA, the CDR3 is TGTGCCAGTAGTATTTGGGAACAGGGGGCTGGCTACACCTTC.